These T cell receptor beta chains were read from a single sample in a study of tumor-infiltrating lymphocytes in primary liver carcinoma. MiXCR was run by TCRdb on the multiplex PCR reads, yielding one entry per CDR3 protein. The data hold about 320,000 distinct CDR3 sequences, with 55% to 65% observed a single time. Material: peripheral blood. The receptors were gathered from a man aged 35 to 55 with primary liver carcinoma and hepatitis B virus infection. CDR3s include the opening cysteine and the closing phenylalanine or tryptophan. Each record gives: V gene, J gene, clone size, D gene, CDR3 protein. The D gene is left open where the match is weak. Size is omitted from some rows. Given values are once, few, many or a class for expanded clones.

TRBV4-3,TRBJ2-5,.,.,CAISLGLTMETQNF
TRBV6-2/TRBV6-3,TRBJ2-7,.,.,CAGSLIRRAHEQYF
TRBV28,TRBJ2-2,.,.,CASSLRIANTGELFF
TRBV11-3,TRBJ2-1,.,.,CASGLVRPINEQLF
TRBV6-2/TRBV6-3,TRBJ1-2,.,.,CASSYHQDGYAF
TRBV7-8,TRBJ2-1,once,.,CANSLRLQSDQFF
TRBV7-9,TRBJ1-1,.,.,CASSLGPREAFF
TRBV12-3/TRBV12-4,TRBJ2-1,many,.,CASSLSSGLNEQFF
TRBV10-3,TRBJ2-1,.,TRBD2,CAISESTLAGGRNEQFF
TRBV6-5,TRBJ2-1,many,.,CASRALEGDAYNEQFF
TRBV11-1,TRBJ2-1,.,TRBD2,CASRIASGGREEQLF
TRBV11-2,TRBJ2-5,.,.,CASSLRGVVRSVLRTQYF
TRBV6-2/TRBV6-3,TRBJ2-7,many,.,CASSPLYEQYF
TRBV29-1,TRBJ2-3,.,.,CSVDVGSIGTQYF
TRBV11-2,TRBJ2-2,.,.,CASSSGPTGGELFF
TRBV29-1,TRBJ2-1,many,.,CSVILGYNEQFF